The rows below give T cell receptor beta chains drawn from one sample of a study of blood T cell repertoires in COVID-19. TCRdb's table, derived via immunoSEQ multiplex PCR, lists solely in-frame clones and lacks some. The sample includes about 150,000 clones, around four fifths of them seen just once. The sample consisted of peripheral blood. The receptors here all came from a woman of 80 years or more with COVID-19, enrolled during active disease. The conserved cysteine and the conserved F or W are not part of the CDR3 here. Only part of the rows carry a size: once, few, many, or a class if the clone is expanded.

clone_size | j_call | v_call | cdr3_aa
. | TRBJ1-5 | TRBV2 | ASSQTGINQPQH
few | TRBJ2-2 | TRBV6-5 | ASRLQGTGELF
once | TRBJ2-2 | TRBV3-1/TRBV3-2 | ASSQGRSGGLHRGAAF
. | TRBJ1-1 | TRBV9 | ASSVTTNTEAF
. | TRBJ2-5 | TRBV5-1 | ASSLQGTQETQY
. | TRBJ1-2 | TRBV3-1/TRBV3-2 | ASSQESWGSRSYGYT
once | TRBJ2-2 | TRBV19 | ASSGHGYGTGELF
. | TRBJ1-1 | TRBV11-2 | ASSPAGLDTEAF
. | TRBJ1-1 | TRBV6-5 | ASRYRGITEAF
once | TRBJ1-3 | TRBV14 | ASSQAGTSNTIY
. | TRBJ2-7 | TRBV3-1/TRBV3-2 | ASSRRWLAGGLYEQY
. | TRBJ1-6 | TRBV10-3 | AIKGEDRVNSPLH
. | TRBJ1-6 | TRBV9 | ASSDQGSRSPLH